This passage covers 5 T cell receptor beta chains from one sample sequenced in a study of OX40 agonist ivuxolimab in advanced cancers. Libraries were prepared by immunoSEQ multiplex PCR; TCRdb keeps only in-frame clonotypes and omits some of them. Of approximately 66,000 clones detected, 88% appear once; the ten largest clones hold around 0.53%. Source: CD4+ or CD8+ T cells sorted from blood, taken in a trial of the OX40 agonist ivuxolimab. The source of these receptors is an adult with an advanced solid tumor such as melanoma, head and neck, liver or kidney cancer.

The gene calls are TRBV10-2 and TRBJ1-1; possibly TRBD1 for D (5 bases). This CDR3 comprises 13 residues. Germline V gene data show CDR1 as WSHSY and CDR2 as SAAADI. Trimming removed 5 bases from V and 1 base from J, with 8 bases in between. The CDR3 protein is CASSRQGNTEAFF. The DNA of the CDR3 is TGCGCCAGCAGTCGGCAGGGGAACACTGAAGCTTTCTTT.

This clone was recorded only once. Here the CDR3 reads CASSDRQGNTAEAFF. CDR3 coding DNA: TGCGCCAGCAGCGACCGACAGGGGAATACGGCTGAAGCTTTCTTT. The chain links TRBV5-1 to TRBJ1-1; 8 bases are a match to TRBD1. V was clipped by 4 bases and J by 6 bases; unmatched bases: 11. The CDR3 is made up of 15 amino acids. CDR1 is SGHRS, CDR2 YFSETQ, per germline.

The CDR3 protein is CASSSLRGGGQPQHF. The CDR3 coding sequence is TGTGCCAGCAGCTCCCTCCGGGGGGGAGGACAGCCCCAGCATTTT. The rearrangement joins TRBV6-5 to TRBJ1-5; the D gene is possibly TRBD1 (5 bases). V was clipped by 6 bases and J by 7 bases, with 19 bases between them. Looked up from germline, CDR1 is MNHEY and CDR2 is SVGAGI. This CDR3 has 15 amino acids.

The rearrangement uses TRBV7-3 and TRBJ2-3, with 7 positions matching TRBD2. Germline V gene lookup returns CDR1 SGHTA and CDR2 FQGTGA. V lost 2 bases to trimming and J lost 5 bases; unmatched junction nucleotides: 7. The CDR3 covers 15 residues. CDR3 coding DNA: TGTGCCAGCAGCTTAGAGCGGGGAAGGGTAGATACGCAGTATTTT. Translation gives CASSLERGRVDTQYF.

The V call is TRBV19, the J call TRBJ1-2; perhaps TRBD1 as D (6 bases). The germline V and J ends were trimmed by 9 bases and 6 bases, with 20 bases remaining between them. The CDR3 contains 14 residues. Germline V CDR1 and CDR2: LNHDA, SQIVND (reference sequence). CDR3 sequence (DNA): TGTGCCAGCACAAGAGACAGGATCAATCATGGCTACACCTTC. Its translation: CASTRDRINHGYTF.